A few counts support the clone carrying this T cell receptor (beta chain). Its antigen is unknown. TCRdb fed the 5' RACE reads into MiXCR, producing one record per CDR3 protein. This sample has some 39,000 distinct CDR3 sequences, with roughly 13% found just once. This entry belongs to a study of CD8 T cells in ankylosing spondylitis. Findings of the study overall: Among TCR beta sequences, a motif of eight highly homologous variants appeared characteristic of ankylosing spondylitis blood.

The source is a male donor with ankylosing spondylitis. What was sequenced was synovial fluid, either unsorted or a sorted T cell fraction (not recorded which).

The CDR3 DNA reads as TGTGCTCTTCTCTACGAGCAGTACTTC. It yields the protein CALLYEQYF. The V call is TRBV6-5, the J call TRBJ2-7; D not resolved. Germline lookup yields CDR1 MNHEY and CDR2 SVGAGI. The CDR3 is 9 amino acids.